This TCR beta chain was found in a study of a mutant IDH1 vaccine in newly diagnosed glioma. Overall study: Treated patients, 62.5% male and roughly 40% female, averaged approximately 40 years of age.

In the case of this clone: Its antigen is as yet unknown.

The sample's time point: week 5, during vaccination. What each vaccine dose contained was 300 ug of mutant IDH1 20-mer peptide, accompanied by topical imiquimod. Germline V gives CDR1 SNHLY, CDR2 FYNNEI. Deletions cut 5 bases from V and 3 bases from J, with 18 bases between. The CDR3 is 16 amino acids. The method was immunoSEQ multiplex PCR; TCRdb's version includes in-frame clones alone and lacks a portion of them. The sample lists 30,000 to 35,000 clones; around 58% were seen once. The clonotype comes from a woman younger than 30 with glioma. Here the sequenced sample was PBMCs, taken from a glioma patient whose treatment included an IDH1 peptide vaccine. The chain recombines TRBV2 with TRBJ2-3, with D possibly being TRBD2 (8 bases). The CDR3 nucleotides are TGTGCCAGCAGTCGGAACGGGAGGGGGCTGACAGATACGCAGTATTTT. Translating gives CASSRNGRGLTDTQYF.